The 5 T cell receptor beta chains in this list originate from one sample, sequenced in a study of blood T cell repertoires in COVID-19 (dated by TCRdb to about 2020). The protocol used for the library was the immunoSEQ multiplex PCR assay. Imported from immuneACCESS, the table was reduced by TCRdb to in-frame sequences with V and J called. These copies leave out some clones; in studies compared against another copy, an unresolved V gene accounts for under half, and the cause of the remainder is not known. For this sample the table gives 200,000 to 300,000 clones, of which 85% to 90% were detected only once. The ten largest account for about 5.2% of the sample. The sequenced material came from peripheral blood. The origin of the receptors is a woman in her sixties or seventies with COVID-19, enrolled during active disease.

This clone occurred a few times. The CDR3 reads CASSYSMHRDYEQYF. CDR3 nucleotide sequence: TGTGCCAGCAGTTACTCGATGCACAGGGACTACGAGCAGTACTTC. The chain uses TRBV6-2 or TRBV6-3 and TRBJ2-7, with TRBD1 as a possible D gene (6 bases). The CDR3 covers 15 residues. V lost 0 bases, J lost 3 bases, and 12 bases lay in between. The germline gives CDR1 MNHEY, CDR2 SVGEGT.

This clone was counted only a few times. This chain joins TRBV5-1 and TRBJ2-4; 11 nucleotides align to TRBD2. CDR1 is SGHRS and CDR2 is YFSETQ in the germline V gene. This CDR3 has 16 amino acids. The trim removed 4 bases at V and 0 bases at J, leaving 3 bases unmatched. The CDR3 nucleotides read TGCGCCAGCAGCGGGGGACTAGCGGAAGCCAAAAACATTCAGTACTTC. Its protein is CASSGGLAEAKNIQYF.

This clone came up many times. This chain links TRBV30 with TRBJ2-7; 12 bases line up with TRBD2. With 0 bases clipped from V and 4 bases from J, the junction kept 10 bases outside the gene matches. There are 17 residues in the CDR3. Per germline, CDR1 GTSNPN and CDR2 SVGIG (reference sequence). Here the CDR3 reads CAWSVRASGRVIYEQYF. CDR3 sequence (DNA): TGTGCCTGGAGTGTGAGGGCTAGCGGGAGGGTAATTTACGAGCAGTACTTC. The variable domain in full, completed from reference TRBV30 and TRBJ2-7, reads SQTIHQWPATLVQPVGSPLSLECTVEGTSNPNLYWYRQAAGRGLQLLFYSVGIGQISSEVPQNLSASRPQDRQFILSSKKLLLSDSGFYLCAWSVRASGRVIYEQYFGPGTRLTVT.

V is TRBV30 and J is TRBJ1-4; the D is unclear. The CDR3 has 15 residues. The V and J ends lost 3 bases and 3 bases respectively, with 14 bases between them. Germline V gene data show CDR1 as GTSNPN and CDR2 as SVGIG (reference sequence). This chain's CDR3 is CAWSREGRANEKLFF. DNA for the CDR3: TGTGCCTGGAGCCGTGAGGGCAGAGCTAATGAAAAACTGTTTTTT.

This chain joins TRBV19 and TRBJ1-5; a possible D gene is TRBD1 (5 bases). The CDR3 has 15 residues. Trimming pared 4 bases from V and 0 bases from J, leaving 10 bases between. From germline, CDR1 is LNHDA and CDR2 SQIVND (reference sequence). CDR3 nucleotide sequence: TGTGCCAGTAGTACACAAGACAGTAGCAATCAGCCCCAGCATTTT. Translated, it gives CASSTQDSSNQPQHF. The full variable domain, completed using reference TRBV19 and TRBJ1-5, is DGGITQSPKYLFRKEGQNVTLSCEQNLNHDAMYWYRQDPGQGLRLIYYSQIVNDFQKGDIAEGYSVSREKKESFPLTVTSAQKNPTAFYLCASSTQDSSNQPQHFGDGTRLSIL.